These 21 T cell receptor beta chains came from one sample sequenced in a study of radiation and T cells in renal cell carcinoma (dated by TCRdb to 2020 to 2021). Taken with the paper, the label for time point translates to: blood 4 weeks post-SBRT, at nephrectomy. What this sample's treatment or condition label stands for: 15 Gy SBRT to primary tumor, nephrectomy 4 weeks later. Receptor amplification or capture employed the immunoSEQ multiplex PCR assay. TCRdb took this table from immuneACCESS and kept in-frame rearrangements with V and J called. Such tables lack part of the clones; where checked against another copy, unresolved V genes explain under half of the gap, and the rest is unexplained. The sample table shows 30,000 to 40,000 clones, and roughly 80% are seen once. 30% to 35% of the sample is in the top ten clones. Source: blood, taken from a patient whose treatment included radiotherapy and nephrectomy. Receptors were obtained from a man in his sixties with renal cell carcinoma.

The J gene is TRBJ2-4, the V gene TRBV4-2; D is possibly TRBD1 (5 bases). The CDR3 consists of 18 residues. The ends were cut back, 0 bases at V and 1 base at J, with 16 bases in the middle. Germline CDR1 reads LGHNA; CDR2 reads YNFKEQ. The CDR3 DNA is TGTGCCAGCAGCCAAGATGGGTGGGGCGCCGGGGCCAAAAACATTCAGTACTTC. This sequence encodes CASSQDGWGAGAKNIQYF.

This clone was observed once. The CDR3 sequence is CAWSGRNEQYF. The CDR3 nucleotides are TGTGCCTGGAGTGGGAGGAACGAGCAGTACTTC. V gene TRBV30 combines with J gene TRBJ2-7, with a weak D call TRBD2 (5 bases). With 1 base removed from V and 5 bases from J, the gap between germline ends came to 6 bases. The germline gives CDR1 GTSNPN, CDR2 SVGIG (reference sequence). This CDR3 is built from 11 residues.

Written as DNA, the CDR3 is TGTGCCAGCAGTTTCCTCAGGCCGGGACTAGCGGGGGCGAGCTCCTACGAGCAGTACTTC. It encodes CASSFLRPGLAGASSYEQYF. The chain carries TRBV27 and TRBJ2-7; TRBD2 matches 14 bases. J lost 0 bases, V lost 3 bases, and 13 bases had no gene match. CDR1 is MNHEY and CDR2 is SMNVEV in the germline V gene (reference sequence). This CDR3 region has 20 residues.

This sequence joins TRBV29-1 and TRBJ2-7; D is perhaps TRBD2 (6 bases). The CDR3 totals 12 residues. The V gene's germline CDR1 is SQVTM and CDR2 ANQGSEA. V lost 5 bases to trimming and J lost 3 bases, with 11 bases between them. CDR3: CSVFSGHYEQYF. The CDR3 nucleotides are TGCAGCGTTTTTAGCGGACACTACGAGCAGTACTTC.

V gene TRBV5-8 combines with J gene TRBJ2-2; D remains unclear. The germline V gene encodes CDR1 SGHTS and CDR2 YDEGEE. The CDR3 covers 15 residues. Trimming took 0 bases from V and 0 from J, leaving 6 bases between them. This chain's CDR3 is CASSLVGANTGELFF. The CDR3, as DNA: TGTGCCAGCAGCTTGGTTGGCGCGAACACCGGGGAGCTGTTTTTT.

This clone was counted only a few times. This chain links TRBV7-8 with TRBJ2-7; D not certain. Trimming shortened V by 1 base and J by 2 bases, and 9 bases separated the two germline ends. Germline loops: CDR1 SGHVS, CDR2 FQNEAQ. The CDR3 is made up of 14 amino acids. CDR3 loop: CASSLGALPYEQYF. The DNA of the CDR3 is TGTGCCAGCAGCTTAGGGGCATTACCCTACGAGCAGTACTTC.

J is TRBJ1-5 and V is TRBV2; D uncertain. V was pared by 2 bases and J by 9 bases, with 11 bases between. Germline V gene sequence: CDR1 SNHLY, CDR2 FYNNEI. CDR3 length: 13 amino acids. The CDR3 is CASSEHHRGPQHF. The CDR3 DNA reads TGTGCCAGCAGTGAACACCATCGGGGGCCCCAGCATTTT.

The V call is TRBV4-3, the J call TRBJ2-1; 8 bases map to TRBD1. The CDR3 length is 15 residues. The junction had 10 bases not matched to a gene; V was cut back by 4 bases and J by 8 bases. Germline CDR1 and CDR2: LGHNA and YSLEER. In DNA form, the CDR3 reads TGCGCCAGCAGCCCCTGGACAGGGCATGGGGATGAGCAGTTCTTC. This translates into CASSPWTGHGDEQFF.

This clone is a singleton in its sample. The V and J genes are TRBV6-1 and TRBJ1-1, with D possibly being TRBD1 (5 bases). The CDR3 is 13 amino acids. Germline V gives CDR1 MNHNS, CDR2 SASEGT. Trimming cost V 5 bases and J 4 bases, with 11 bases left between them. CDR3 sequence (DNA): TGTGCCAGCAGTATCAACCAGGGCACTGAAGCTTTCTTT. Residues: CASSINQGTEAFF.

The table lists this clone with a few counts. V and J are TRBV27 and TRBJ1-6; maybe TRBD1 (5 bases). With 3 bases removed from V and 7 bases from J, the gap between germline ends came to 10 bases. This CDR3 region has 14 residues. Germline lookup yields CDR1 MNHEY and CDR2 SMNVEV (reference sequence). The CDR3: CASSFGGGNSPLHF. Here the CDR3 DNA reads TGTGCCAGCAGTTTTGGGGGAGGGAATTCACCCCTCCACTTT.

The genes are TRBV5-1 and TRBJ1-6, with D unclear. Germline CDR1 SGHRS, CDR2 YFSETQ. V shed 0 bases and J shed 7 bases, with 8 bases lying between them. This CDR3 is 14 amino acids long. CDR3: CASSLVVVNSPLHF. The CDR3, as DNA: TGCGCCAGCAGCTTGGTGGTGGTAAATTCACCCCTCCACTTT.

This clone was counted between two and nine times. V usage is TRBV9 and J usage is TRBJ1-1; D gene ambiguous. V was clipped by 4 bases and J by 5 bases, with 18 bases between them. There are 15 residues in the CDR3. The germline gives CDR1 SGDLS, CDR2 YYNGEE. CDR3 DNA: TGTGCCAGCAGCCCCCGACCCCTGTCGGCGACTGAAGCTTTCTTT. Its protein is CASSPRPLSATEAFF.

The chain is built from TRBV7-2 and TRBJ1-1, with 8 bases that match TRBD1. CDR1 and CDR2 from the germline V gene are SGHTA and FQGNSA. V shed 5 bases and J 11 bases; nucleotides not matched to a gene: 4. The CDR3 consists of 11 residues. The CDR3 region is CASSPGGRAFF. Here the CDR3 DNA reads TGTGCCAGCAGCCCAGGGGGCAGGGCTTTCTTT.

The V call is TRBV5-1, the J call TRBJ1-2, with 12 positions matching TRBD1. Trimming at V came to 4 bases and at J to 7 bases, leaving 8 bases not matched to a gene. This CDR3 has 15 amino acids. Germline lookup yields CDR1 SGHRS and CDR2 YFSETQ. CDR3 protein: CASSEPGTGGRGYTF. In DNA form, the CDR3 reads TGCGCCAGCAGCGAACCCGGGACAGGGGGCCGTGGCTACACCTTC.

As DNA, the CDR3 is TGTGCCTGGAGTTTCCGAGGAGACCAGCCCCAGCATTTT. It yields the protein CAWSFRGDQPQHF. This chain connects TRBV30 to TRBJ1-5; no firm D call. The CDR3 loop spans 13 amino acids. Germline loops: CDR1 GTSNPN, CDR2 SVGIG (reference sequence). With 2 bases removed from V and 7 bases from J, the gap between germline ends came to 12 bases.

This clone was seen just once. CDR3 protein: CASSLSASGSEQFF. In DNA form, the CDR3 reads TGCGCCAGCAGCTTATCGGCTAGCGGGAGTGAGCAGTTCTTC. The chain has TRBV5-1 and TRBJ2-1, with TRBD2 identical over 10 bases. The trim removed 2 bases at V and 9 bases at J, leaving 5 bases unmatched. Germline lookup yields CDR1 SGHRS and CDR2 YFSETQ. This CDR3 has 14 residues.

The chain has TRBV4-2 and TRBJ1-6; D not certain. Deletions cut 0 bases from V and 9 bases from J, with 6 bases between. Germline V gene sequence: CDR1 LGHNA, CDR2 YNFKEQ. This CDR3 has 13 residues. The CDR3 nucleotides are TGTGCCAGCAGCCAAGATAAGGGTTCACCCCTCCACTTT. It is translated as CASSQDKGSPLHF.

CDR3 sequence reads: CASSFDGGGEAFF. In DNA, the CDR3 is TGTGCCAGCAGCTTTGACGGAGGGGGCGAAGCTTTCTTT. The V gene is TRBV11-3, the J gene TRBJ1-1; the match to TRBD1 covers 7 bases. The CDR3 extends over 13 amino acids. Germline CDR1 is SGHNT and CDR2 is YENEEA. V shed 3 bases, J shed 8 bases, and the junction held 6 bases outside the gene matches.

The chain combines TRBV12-5 with TRBJ2-2; TRBD2 agrees at 11 bases. The CDR3 runs 15 residues. The germline V gene encodes CDR1 LGHNT and CDR2 FRNRAP. The V gene end was trimmed by 1 base and the J gene end by 6 bases; junction bases not matched to a gene: 1. CDR3: CASGLGLAGPGELFF. The CDR3 DNA reads as TGTGCTAGTGGTTTGGGACTAGCGGGACCCGGGGAGCTGTTTTTT. The whole variable domain, remainder taken from reference TRBV12-5 and TRBJ2-2, is DARVTQTPRHKVTEMGQEVTMRCQPILGHNTVFWYRQTMMQGLELLAYFRNRAPLDDSGMPKDRFSAEMPDATLATLKIQPSEPRDSAVYFCASGLGLAGPGELFFGEGSRLTVL.

CDR3 bases: TGTGCCAGCAGCCAAGTTTGGGGAAACACCATATATTTT. Its protein is CASSQVWGNTIYF. V and J are TRBV14 and TRBJ1-3; D gene ambiguous. Germline CDR1 SGHDN, CDR2 FVKESK. The V end was cut by 1 base, the J end by 4 bases, with 5 bases between. This CDR3 is built from 13 residues.

The V gene is TRBV7-2, the J gene TRBJ1-2, with D possibly matching TRBD1 (6 bases). The CDR3 is made up of 13 amino acids. The V and J ends lost 6 bases and 2 bases respectively, with 10 bases between them. From germline, CDR1 is SGHTA and CDR2 FQGNSA. As DNA, the CDR3 is TGTGCCAGCAGTTATGACAGGAACTATGGCTACACCTTC. Its protein product is CASSYDRNYGYTF.